These T cell receptor beta chains were read from a single sample in a study of T cell clones after liver transplantation. Data came from immunoSEQ multiplex PCR; TCRdb stores just in-frame clones and leaves some out. The data show fewer than 80,000 clones, with approximately 81% seen just once and over 2% held by the top ten. The starting material was CD4+ T cells from blood, obtained less than 50 months after liver transplant. The receptors were sampled from a human patient who received a liver transplant. Among the T cells, some may be from the graft donor. Each CDR3 is given with its conserved first and last residue. The order of the fields is CDR3 protein, CDR3 DNA, J gene, V gene, D gene, clone size. D genes are given only for firm matches. Part of the rows lack a size; the others show once, few, many or a class for expanded clones.

CARSMGSSTGELFF,TGTGCCAGGAGCATGGGGAGTAGCACCGGGGAGCTGTTTTTT,TRBJ2-2,TRBV7-2,.,.
CASSSGPARGTYEQYF,TGTGCCAGCAGCTCTGGCCCCGCGCGGGGAACCTACGAGCAGTACTTC,TRBJ2-7,TRBV5-5,.,.
CASGRGTGNQETQYF,TGTGCTAGTGGCCGCGGGACAGGTAATCAAGAGACCCAGTACTTC,TRBJ2-5,TRBV12-5,TRBD1,.
CASSLERGQASGNTIYF,TGTGCCAGCAGCTTGGAGCGGGGACAAGCCTCTGGAAACACCATATATTTT,TRBJ1-3,TRBV5-4,.,.
CASSQNPTGSSYNEQFF,TGTGCCAGCAGCCAAAACCCGACAGGGAGCTCCTACAATGAGCAGTTCTTC,TRBJ2-1,TRBV7-8,TRBD1,.
CSVLGGAGSEQFF,TGCAGCGTTCTCGGGGGCGCGGGGAGTGAGCAGTTCTTC,TRBJ2-1,TRBV29-1,.,.
CSVVASGLRADTQYF,TGCAGCGTGGTGGCTAGCGGGCTGCGCGCAGATACGCAGTATTTT,TRBJ2-3,TRBV29-1,TRBD2,.
CASSGQGATKNIQYF,TGTGCCAGCAGTGGACAGGGGGCAACCAAAAACATTCAGTACTTC,TRBJ2-4,TRBV2,TRBD1,.
CASSPGAGSYNEQFF,TGTGCCAGCTCACCAGGGGCGGGGTCCTACAATGAGCAGTTCTTC,TRBJ2-1,TRBV18,.,.
CATSRDNRLEPYEQYF,TGTGCCACCAGCAGAGATAACAGGTTGGAACCCTACGAGCAGTACTTC,TRBJ2-7,TRBV15,.,.
CASTTPTGTYGYTF,TGTGCCAGCACAACACCTACAGGGACCTATGGCTACACCTTC,TRBJ1-2,TRBV6-5,.,.
CASSLDGGRNTEAFF,TGCGCCAGCAGCTTGGATGGGGGAAGGAACACTGAAGCTTTCTTT,TRBJ1-1,TRBV5-1,.,once
CASSQNYRAGDEKLFF,TGTGCCAGCAGCCAGAACTACAGGGCTGGCGATGAAAAACTGTTTTTT,TRBJ1-4,TRBV4-2,.,.
CASRGDSQETQYF,TGTGCCAGCAGGGGGGACAGCCAAGAGACCCAGTACTTC,TRBJ2-5,TRBV28,TRBD1,.
CASRRHPTSGTYYEQYF,TGTGCCAGCAGAAGGCATCCTACTAGCGGGACGTACTACGAGCAGTACTTC,TRBJ2-7,TRBV28,TRBD2,.
CASSLRPGVETGELFF,TGTGCCAGCAGCTTACGACCGGGGGTCGAGACCGGGGAGCTGTTTTTT,TRBJ2-2,TRBV5-4,.,.
CASRNRGPNYGYTF,TGTGCCAGCAGAAACAGGGGCCCTAACTATGGCTACACCTTC,TRBJ1-2,TRBV6-1,TRBD1,.
CASAGQETQYF,TGTGCCAGCGCGGGGCAGGAGACCCAGTACTTC,TRBJ2-5,TRBV5-5,.,.
CASSSGTGKGELFF,TGTGCCAGCAGCTCAGGGACAGGCAAAGGGGAGCTGTTTTTT,TRBJ2-2,TRBV5-6,TRBD1,.
CASSVRVGGAYNEQFF,TGTGCCAGCAGCGTTCGGGTCGGTGGGGCTTACAATGAGCAGTTCTTC,TRBJ2-1,TRBV7-8,.,.
CASSSRGRGVYGYTF,TGTGCCAGCAGTTCCAGGGGGCGCGGAGTCTATGGCTACACCTTC,TRBJ1-2,TRBV27,TRBD1,.
CASTGSGSLSYNEQFF,TGTGCCAGCACGGGTAGCGGGAGTTTATCTTACAATGAGCAGTTCTTC,TRBJ2-1,TRBV28,TRBD2,.
CASSPDKNYGYTF,TGTGCCAGCTCACCAGACAAAAACTATGGCTACACCTTC,TRBJ1-2,TRBV18,.,.
CASSLGTVYGYTF,TGCGCCAGCAGCTTGGGGACAGTCTATGGCTACACCTTC,TRBJ1-2,TRBV5-1,.,.
CASSEEWRGGVETQYF,TGTGCCAGCAGTGAAGAATGGCGGGGAGGGGTGGAGACCCAGTACTTC,TRBJ2-5,TRBV6-1,TRBD2,.
CASSQVLAGLSTDTQYF,TGCGCCAGCAGCCAAGTACTAGCGGGTCTAAGCACAGATACGCAGTATTTT,TRBJ2-3,TRBV4-1,TRBD2,.
CAWSGLAGAGEQFF,TGTGCCTGGAGTGGACTAGCGGGAGCTGGGGAGCAGTTCTTC,TRBJ2-1,TRBV30,TRBD2,once
CASSYSTGKNYEQYF,TGTGCCAGCAGTTACTCGACAGGGAAGAACTACGAGCAGTACTTC,TRBJ2-7,TRBV6-6,TRBD1,.
CASTQGHQETQYF,TGTGCCAGTACCCAGGGGCACCAAGAGACCCAGTACTTC,TRBJ2-5,TRBV19,.,.
CASSITWERTEAFF,TGTGCCAGTAGTATAACGTGGGAGAGGACTGAAGCTTTCTTT,TRBJ1-1,TRBV19,.,.
CASRWGTNTDTQYF,TGTGCCAGCAGGTGGGGGACTAACACAGATACGCAGTATTTT,TRBJ2-3,TRBV2,TRBD2,.
CASSYRQGDNEKLFF,TGTGCCAGCAGTTACCGACAGGGAGATAATGAAAAACTGTTTTTT,TRBJ1-4,TRBV6-5,TRBD1,.
CASGAGPYEQYF,TGTGCCAGCGGAGCGGGGCCGTACGAGCAGTACTTC,TRBJ2-7,TRBV6-6,TRBD2,few
CASSEDRDGGYTF,TGTGCCAGCAGTGAGGACCGGGATGGAGGCTACACCTTC,TRBJ1-2,TRBV6-1,.,.
CASSLRASYEQYF,TGCGCCAGCAGCTTAAGGGCCTCCTACGAGCAGTACTTC,TRBJ2-7,TRBV5-1,.,.
CASSTRTSGPQHF,TGTGCCAGCAGCACTCGAACCTCTGGGCCCCAGCATTTT,TRBJ1-5,TRBV6-5,.,few
CASSNWGQGEQYF,TGTGCCAGCAGCAATTGGGGCCAGGGCGAGCAGTACTTC,TRBJ2-7,TRBV7-2,.,.
CASRQPGTPTF,TGTGCCAGCAGACAGCCCGGGACCCCCACCTTC,TRBJ1-2,TRBV6-1,.,.
CASSIPAGLAGGQGTQYF,TGTGCCAGCAGCATACCTGCTGGGCTAGCGGGAGGGCAAGGTACGCAGTATTTT,TRBJ2-3,TRBV7-8,TRBD2,.
CASSVVAHTGELFF,TGTGCCAGCAGCGTAGTGGCGCACACCGGGGAGCTGTTTTTT,TRBJ2-2,TRBV9,.,.
CASSLVPEGARTF,TGTGCCAGCAGCTTAGTCCCGGAGGGGGCGCGCACCTTC,TRBJ1-2,TRBV7-7,TRBD1,.
CASSFPSGFSGNTIYF,TGTGCCAGCAGTTTCCCCTCGGGGTTCTCTGGAAACACCATATATTTT,TRBJ1-3,TRBV6-5,.,.
CASSKENTGELFF,TGTGCCAGCAGCAAAGAGAACACCGGGGAGCTGTTTTTT,TRBJ2-2,TRBV7-3,.,.
CASSTGQGIHEQYF,TGTGCCAGTAGTACGGGACAGGGGATCCACGAGCAGTACTTC,TRBJ2-7,TRBV19,TRBD1,.
CASSEAVIVISGANVLTF,TGTGCCAGCAGTGAAGCTGTTATCGTGATATCTGGGGCCAACGTCCTGACTTTC,TRBJ2-6,TRBV6-1,.,.
CASTRQGNGELFF,TGTGCCAGCACGAGACAGGGGAACGGGGAGCTGTTTTTT,TRBJ2-2,TRBV2,TRBD1,few
CASSPPSGGETQYF,TGTGCCAGCTCACCCCCTAGCGGGGGAGAGACCCAGTACTTC,TRBJ2-5,TRBV18,TRBD2,once
CASRVGGAYNEQFF,TGTGCCAGCAGAGTTGGTGGGGCCTACAATGAGCAGTTCTTC,TRBJ2-1,TRBV2,.,.
CASSLSLGGQRQPQHF,TGTGCCAGCAGCTTGAGTTTAGGGGGCCAGAGGCAGCCCCAGCATTTT,TRBJ1-5,TRBV5-8,TRBD1,.
CASSLLGHGAGNQPQHF,TGTGCCAGCAGCTTATTAGGTCATGGCGCTGGCAATCAGCCCCAGCATTTT,TRBJ1-5,TRBV7-2,.,few
CASSYGSKETQYF,TGTGCCAGCAGTTACGGTTCGAAGGAGACCCAGTACTTC,TRBJ2-5,TRBV6-6,.,.
CASSSIQETQYF,TGTGCCAGCAGTTCAATACAAGAGACCCAGTACTTC,TRBJ2-5,TRBV28,.,.
CASSLGGLNNEKLFF,TGCGCCAGCAGCTTGGGGGGGTTGAATAATGAAAAACTGTTTTTT,TRBJ1-4,TRBV5-1,.,.
CASSEGPNNEQFF,TGTGCCAGCAGCGAGGGACCCAACAATGAGCAGTTCTTC,TRBJ2-1,TRBV7-2,.,.
CASSLTETGELFF,TGCGCCAGCAGCCTAACAGAGACCGGGGAGCTGTTTTTT,TRBJ2-2,TRBV5-1,.,.
CATVAGELFF,TGTGCCACCGTGGCCGGGGAGCTGTTTTTT,TRBJ2-2,TRBV7-9,.,.
CASRPGTPGYTF,TGTGCCAGCAGGCCCGGGACTCCTGGCTACACCTTC,TRBJ1-2,TRBV28,.,.